The subject of this entry is one T cell receptor (beta chain). The data belong to a study of cytomegalovirus exposure and HLA in healthy donors. Whole-study context: Early released data comprised 75 million to 100 million unique TCRs from HLA-typed donors.

Whereas donors were nominally healthy upon sampling, unrecorded immune exposures were probable. This CDR3 is 14 amino acids long. V lost 5 bases to trimming and J lost 5 bases; unmatched junction nucleotides: 8. Germline V CDR1 and CDR2: SNHLY, FYNNEI. With 60 Vbeta and 13 Jbeta primers, the PCR was carried out. The method was immunoSEQ multiplex PCR; TCRdb's version includes in-frame clones alone and lacks a portion of them. The profile covers some 76,000 clones, with roughly 80% appearing a single time and 2.4% taken by the ten largest. The V call is TRBV2, the J call TRBJ1-2, with 7 bases aligning to TRBD1. Sequenced: PBMCs. The clonotype was recovered from a woman in her 50s in good health and CMV-seronegative. CDR3 sequence reads: CASSTTGVQYGYTF. CDR3 coding DNA: TGTGCCAGCAGTACTACAGGGGTTCAATATGGCTACACCTTC.